This TCR beta chain is from a study of radiotherapy plus CTLA-4 blockade in lung cancer. Whole-study context: There were objective responses in approximately 19% of patients, and roughly 33% had disease control.

The CDR3 is 14 amino acids. Looked up from germline, CDR1 is MNHEY and CDR2 is SVGAGI. Trimming left V 2 bases short and J 5 bases short, with 13 bases between. Data came from immunoSEQ multiplex PCR; TCRdb stores just in-frame clones and leaves some out. The sample lists more than 95,000 clones; about four fifths were seen once. Those patients who had chemo-refractory metastatic non-small-cell lung cancer were given focal radiation along with CTLA-4 blockade through ipilimumab. V gene TRBV6-5 combines with J gene TRBJ2-7; D is possibly TRBD1 (5 bases). The clonotype comes from a human donor with non-small cell lung cancer who had a partial response to radiotherapy plus ipilimumab. The sequencing here drew on peripheral blood, taken from a patient treated with radiotherapy plus ipilimumab. The DNA for the CDR3 is TGTGCCAGCAGTTACAAGGCAGGGCCCAACGAGCAGTACGTC. Translated, it gives CASSYKAGPNEQYV.